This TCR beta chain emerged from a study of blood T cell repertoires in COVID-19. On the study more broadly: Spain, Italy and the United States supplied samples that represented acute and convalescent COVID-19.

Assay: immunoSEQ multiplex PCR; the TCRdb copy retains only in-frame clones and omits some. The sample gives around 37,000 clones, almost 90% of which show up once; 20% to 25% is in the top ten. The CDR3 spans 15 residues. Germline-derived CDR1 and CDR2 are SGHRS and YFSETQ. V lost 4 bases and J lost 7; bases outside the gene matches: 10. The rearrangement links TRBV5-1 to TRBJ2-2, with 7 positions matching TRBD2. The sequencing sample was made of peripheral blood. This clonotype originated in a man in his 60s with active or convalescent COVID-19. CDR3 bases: TGCGCCAGCAGCCCAACTGCGGGGGAGCTCGGGGAGCTGTTTTTT. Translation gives CASSPTAGELGELFF.